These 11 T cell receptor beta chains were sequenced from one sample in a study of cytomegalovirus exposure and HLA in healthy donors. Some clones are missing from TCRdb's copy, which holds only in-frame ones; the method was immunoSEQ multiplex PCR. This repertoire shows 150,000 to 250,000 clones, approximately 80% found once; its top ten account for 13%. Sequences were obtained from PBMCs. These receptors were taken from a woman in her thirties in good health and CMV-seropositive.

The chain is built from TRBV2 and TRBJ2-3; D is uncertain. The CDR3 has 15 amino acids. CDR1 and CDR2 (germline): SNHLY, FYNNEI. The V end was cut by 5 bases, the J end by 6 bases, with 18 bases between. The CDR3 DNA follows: TGTGCCAGCAGTATACGACTCCACTCCGGGGATACGCAGTATTTT. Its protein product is CASSIRLHSGDTQYF.

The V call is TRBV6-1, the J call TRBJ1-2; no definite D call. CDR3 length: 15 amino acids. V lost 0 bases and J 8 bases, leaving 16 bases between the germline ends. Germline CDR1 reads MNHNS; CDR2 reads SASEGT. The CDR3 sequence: CASSEALRTPGGYTF. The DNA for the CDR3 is TGTGCCAGCAGTGAAGCGCTTCGGACTCCTGGGGGCTACACCTTC.

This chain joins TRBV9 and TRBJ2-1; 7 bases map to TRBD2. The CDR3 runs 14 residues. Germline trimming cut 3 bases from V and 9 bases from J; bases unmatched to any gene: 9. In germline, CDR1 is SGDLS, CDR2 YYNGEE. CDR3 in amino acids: CASSGRERYGEQFF. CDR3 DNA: TGTGCCAGCAGCGGGCGGGAGAGGTACGGTGAGCAGTTCTTC.

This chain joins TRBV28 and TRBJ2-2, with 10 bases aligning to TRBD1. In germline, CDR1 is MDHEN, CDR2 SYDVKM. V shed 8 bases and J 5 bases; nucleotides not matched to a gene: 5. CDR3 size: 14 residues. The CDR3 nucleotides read TGTGCCAGCGTCAGACAGGGGGCAACCGGGGAGCTGTTTTTT. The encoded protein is CASVRQGATGELFF.

CDR3 bases: TGCAGCGTTGTATATGATGACAGTAGAGAGAACTATGGCTACACCTTC. Its translation is CSVVYDDSRENYGYTF. The gene calls are TRBV29-1 and TRBJ1-2, with TRBD1 as a possible D gene (5 bases). Germline V CDR1 and CDR2: SQVTM, ANQGSEA. Trimming shortened V by 4 bases and J by 2 bases, and 20 bases separated the two germline ends. The CDR3 has 16 amino acids.

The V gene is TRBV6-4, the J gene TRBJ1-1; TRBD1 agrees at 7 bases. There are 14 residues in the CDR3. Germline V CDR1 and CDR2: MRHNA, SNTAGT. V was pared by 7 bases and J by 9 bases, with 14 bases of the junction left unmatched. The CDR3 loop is CASKVQGTVYQAFF. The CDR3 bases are TGTGCCAGCAAAGTACAGGGGACAGTTTATCAAGCTTTCTTT.

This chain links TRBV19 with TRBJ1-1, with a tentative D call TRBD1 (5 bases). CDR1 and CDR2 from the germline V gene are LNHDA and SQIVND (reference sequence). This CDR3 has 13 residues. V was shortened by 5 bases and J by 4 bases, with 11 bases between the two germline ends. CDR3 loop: CASSARAVTEAFF. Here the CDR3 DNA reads TGTGCCAGTAGTGCCAGGGCCGTCACTGAAGCTTTCTTT.

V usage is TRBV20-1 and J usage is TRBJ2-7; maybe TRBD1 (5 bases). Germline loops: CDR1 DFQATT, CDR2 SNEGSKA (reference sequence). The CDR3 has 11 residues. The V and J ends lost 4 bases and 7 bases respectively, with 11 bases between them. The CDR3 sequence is CSATDSKEQYF. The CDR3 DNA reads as TGCAGTGCTACCGACAGTAAAGAGCAGTACTTC.

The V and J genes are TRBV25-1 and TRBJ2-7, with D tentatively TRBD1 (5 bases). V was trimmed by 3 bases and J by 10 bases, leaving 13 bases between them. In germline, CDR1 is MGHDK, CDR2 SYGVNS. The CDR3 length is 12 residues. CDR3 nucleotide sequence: TGTGCCAGCAGTGATTCAGGGCCGCATCAGTACTTC. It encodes CASSDSGPHQYF.

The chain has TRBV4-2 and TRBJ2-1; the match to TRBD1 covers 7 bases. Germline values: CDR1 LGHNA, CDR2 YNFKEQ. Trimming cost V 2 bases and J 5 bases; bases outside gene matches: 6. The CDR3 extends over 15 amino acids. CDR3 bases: TGTGCCAGCAGCCAACTGGGACAGCCCCACAATGAGCAGTTCTTC. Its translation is CASSQLGQPHNEQFF.

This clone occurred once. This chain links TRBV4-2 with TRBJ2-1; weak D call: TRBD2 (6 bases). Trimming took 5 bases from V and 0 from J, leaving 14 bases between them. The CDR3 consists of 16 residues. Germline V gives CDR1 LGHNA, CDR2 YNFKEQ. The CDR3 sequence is CASSVVAASSYNEQFF. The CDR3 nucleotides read TGTGCCAGCAGCGTAGTAGCGGCTAGCTCCTACAATGAGCAGTTCTTC.